This entry concerns a single TCR beta chain. The entry originates in a study of blood T cell repertoires in COVID-19. TCRdb keeps only in-frame clones here, not all; method: immunoSEQ multiplex PCR. The sample contains some 160,000 clones, roughly 80% of which appear only once. This CDR3 region has 18 residues. J gave up 1 base and V 2 bases, and 8 bases lay outside the gene matches. Germline V gene lookup returns CDR1 SGHVS and CDR2 FQNEAQ. The chain uses TRBV7-8 and TRBJ2-3; 11 nucleotides match TRBD2. The clonotype comes from a woman aged 50 to 60 who had recovered from COVID-19. Sequencing used PBMCs or T cells enriched from blood (not recorded which). CDR3 in DNA: TGTGCCAGCAGCTTAAACCCTGCTAGCGGGAGGCGCACAGATACGCAGTATTTT. Translated: CASSLNPASGRRTDTQYF. The full variable domain, completed using reference TRBV7-8 and TRBJ2-3, is GAGVSQSPRYKVAKRGQDVALRCDPISGHVSLFWYQQALGQGPEFLTYFQNEAQLDKSGLPSDRFFAERPEGSVSTLKIQRTQQEDSAVYLCASSLNPASGRRTDTQYFGPGTRLTVL.